This T cell receptor beta chain was documented in a study of shared T cell receptors in the human thymus. The assay was immunoSEQ multiplex PCR, and TCRdb's table has in-frame clones only and misses some. The table records about 380,000 clones, 85% to 95% of them present only once. The CDR3 has 17 residues. CDR1 MGHDK and CDR2 SYGVNS come from the germline V gene. The ends were cut back, 0 bases at V and 2 bases at J, with 15 bases in the middle. Specimen: thymocytes. The V call is TRBV25-1, the J call TRBJ2-3; no clear D gene. The source is a human donor. The CDR3 reads CASSEYMDGSPTDTQYF. DNA for the CDR3: TGTGCCAGCAGTGAATATATGGACGGCAGCCCCACAGATACGCAGTATTTT.